This T cell receptor beta chain was sequenced during a study of shared clonotypes between healthy human individuals. V lost 8 bases to trimming and J lost 0 bases; unmatched junction nucleotides: 5. Per the germline V gene, CDR1 is LNHDA and CDR2 is SQIVND (reference sequence). The length of the CDR3 is 15 residues. Clones were read by immunoSEQ multiplex PCR, and TCRdb kept only the in-frame ones, dropping some. The sample contains a few hundred thousand clones, more than 95% of which appear only once. This clone appeared a single time. This clonotype was sampled from a woman aged 25 to 39 in good health. This chain uses TRBV19 with TRBJ2-1; 9 positions match TRBD2. Sequencing used naive CD4+ T cells sorted from blood. Documented subset: CD45RA+ positively selected. CDR3 DNA: TGTGCCAGTGGGCTAGCGGGAAACTCCTACAATGAGCAGTTCTTC. It codes for CASGLAGNSYNEQFF.